These 2 T cell receptor beta chains originate from one sample sequenced in a study of tumor-infiltrating lymphocytes in oesophageal squamous cell carcinoma. TCRdb re-called the PCR reads with MiXCR, one entry per CDR3 protein. The sample has 15,000 to 20,000 distinct CDR3 sequences; 40% to 50% are singletons. Sample: esophageal tumor tissue. The receptors stem from a male donor with esophageal squamous cell carcinoma.

This clonotype was counted many times. The genes are TRBV6-1 and TRBJ2-2; D is unresolved. CDR3 length equals 14 residues. Germline lookup yields CDR1 MNHNS and CDR2 SASEGT. V was shortened by 6 bases and J by 7 bases, with 15 bases between the two germline ends. The CDR3 reads CASSRLLESGELFF. Written as DNA, the CDR3 is TGTGCCAGCAGCCGACTTCTAGAGAGCGGGGAGCTGTTTTTT.

V and J are TRBV6-1 and TRBJ2-1, with D perhaps TRBD2 (5 bases). Germline V gives CDR1 MNHNS, CDR2 SASEGT. The CDR3 has 17 residues. Trimming left V 4 bases short and J 1 base short, with 17 bases between. The CDR3 spells CASSVSLGLYSYNEQFF. CDR3 bases: TGTGCCAGCAGTGTATCTTTAGGACTCTATTCCTACAATGAGCAGTTCTTC.